The clone carrying this T cell receptor (beta chain) was recorded at least ten times. The read comes to an end 3 residues before the CDR3 does, leaving the germline J gene to fill in the end. This sample is part of a study of T cell clonality in common variable immunodeficiency. The CDR3 covers 17 residues. V was clipped by 0 bases and J by 0 bases; unmatched bases: 7. Germline CDR1 reads MGHRA; CDR2 reads YSYEKL. Assay used: immunoSEQ multiplex PCR; TCRdb lists only in-frame clones, some missing. This sample comprises under 50,000 clones, none seen once only. Material for sequencing was peripheral blood mononuclear cells. This clonotype was obtained from a person aged 18 to 75 in good health. The rearrangement uses TRBV4-1 and TRBJ2-7; TRBD2 matches at 8 bases. The sequenced part of the CDR3 DNA is TGCGCCAGCAGCCAAGAGGAGGGCGGGGGGACCTCCTACGAG. This sequence encodes CASSQEEGGGTSYE. The entire CDR3 protein reads CASSQEEGGGTSYEQYF.